Described below is a single T cell receptor (beta chain) sequence and its context. Some clones are missing from TCRdb's copy, which holds only in-frame ones; the method was immunoSEQ multiplex PCR. The table has tens of thousands of clones, around 86% seen once; the top ten hold 7% to 10%. V dropped 1 base and J dropped 0 bases, with 10 bases sitting between them. The CDR3 is made up of 16 amino acids. Per germline, CDR1 MNHEY and CDR2 SMNVEV (reference sequence). These data belong to a study of glioma-infiltrating T cells after dendritic cell vaccination. The TCR was taken from a human donor with glioblastoma. The gene calls are TRBV27 and TRBJ2-4, with a weak D call TRBD2 (6 bases). The sample here was blood, taken before dendritic cell vaccination. The chain's CDR3 is CASSLWRDLAKNIQYF. In DNA, the CDR3 is TGTGCCAGCAGTTTATGGCGGGATCTAGCCAAAAACATTCAGTACTTC.